This record concerns one TCR beta chain sequence. The sample comes from a study of T-cell memory formation after mild COVID-19. TCRdb reprocessed the 5' RACE reads with MiXCR, giving one entry per CDR3 protein. This repertoire shows about 270,000 distinct CDR3 sequences, 16% found once; its top ten account for roughly 21%. There are 15 residues in the CDR3. V lost 3 bases and J 3 bases, leaving 15 bases between the germline ends. CDR1 and CDR2 from the germline V gene are DFQATT and SNEGSKA (reference sequence). The TCR was taken from a man between 18 and 29 years old who had mild COVID-19 (a few samples of this study predate the infection). Cell type and time point are not known. The V gene is TRBV20-1, the J gene TRBJ1-5, with a possible D match to TRBD1 (5 bases). Sequencing used PBMCs or a T cell subset sorted from them (not recorded which). The CDR3 nucleotides are TGCAGTGCTAGTGGGGCAGGGATGTACAATCAGCCCCAGCATTTT. It encodes CSASGAGMYNQPQHF.